These 30 T cell receptor beta chains originate from one sample sequenced in a study of Graves' ophthalmopathy and Graves' hyperthyroidism (dated by TCRdb to the late 2010s). The sequencing machine was an Illumina HiSeq 2000. For repertoire sequencing, the TCR beta CDR3 regions were amplified from RNA transcripts. The first round was an RT-PCR using HTBI primers with the Qiagen OneStep RT-PCR kit, and this first round was followed by a second-round multiplex PCR, then size selection and purification. TCRdb reran the public reads through fastp at Q25 and MiXCR, keeping productive beta chains. Each entry is one CDR3 protein sequence, shown with its most common DNA and genes. The sample table lists 600,000 to 650,000 distinct CDR3 sequences, approximately 22% of them with a count of one. The ten largest account for around 6.9% of the sample. The specimen sequenced was peripheral blood. The receptors originated from a woman between 18 and 29 years old with stable Graves' hyperthyroidism. Some clones in this sample may be carry-over from other donors' samples. Donor details come from another sample of the same person, matched by shared clones.

The CDR3 region is CASSLIGGGASAEQYF. CDR3 sequence (DNA): TGTGCCAGCAGTTTAATAGGCGGGGGCGCATCTGCCGAGCAGTACTTC. The rearrangement links TRBV12-3 or TRBV12-4 to TRBJ2-7; D is possibly TRBD2 (7 bases). The CDR3 consists of 16 residues. V was cut by 2 bases and J by 6 bases, with 20 bases left in between.

This clonotype was seen at least ten times. The rearrangement uses TRBV29-1 and TRBJ2-7; 8 positions match TRBD2. The J segment lost 5 bases and the V segment lost 7 bases, leaving 16 bases of the junction unmatched. Germline CDR1 SQVTM, CDR2 ANQGSEA. This CDR3 has 15 residues. The CDR3 coding sequence is TGCAGCGGAGGTCCTGGAGCGGGAGATGTAAACGAGCAGTACTTC. It yields the protein CSGGPGAGDVNEQYF.

The sample holds a few counts of this clonotype. A junction boundary mismatches the germline segment, possibly from a read error. The chain links TRBV5-1 to TRBJ2-4, with TRBD1 identical over 7 bases. Germline lookup yields CDR1 SGHRS and CDR2 YFSETQ. This CDR3 has 15 residues. CDR3 DNA sequence: TGCGCCAGCAGCTTTACCGGGACAGATGCGGACATTAAGTACTTC. It specifies CASSFTGTDADIKYF.

CDR3 nucleotide sequence: TGTGCCAGTAGTAGGAGTAACTATGGCTACACCTTC. Translation: CASSRSNYGYTF. V gene TRBV19 combines with J gene TRBJ1-2; D not resolved. The germline V and J ends were trimmed by 4 bases and 1 base, with 4 bases remaining between them. Per germline, CDR1 LNHDA and CDR2 SQIVND (reference sequence). The CDR3 totals 12 residues.

The gene calls are TRBV18 and TRBJ2-7, with D perhaps being TRBD1 or TRBD2 (6 bases each). Germline V CDR1 and CDR2: KGHSH, LQKENI. The V and J ends lost 3 bases and 0 bases respectively, with 18 bases between them. The CDR3 is made up of 17 amino acids. The DNA for the CDR3 is TGTGCCAGCTCACCCTACATCCAGGGGACTGGCTCCTACGAGCAGTACTTC. Protein product: CASSPYIQGTGSYEQYF.

This clonotype was detected only a few times. Given a much more abundant clone one base away, this may be a read error. V usage is TRBV11-2 and J usage is TRBJ2-7, with 7 bases matching TRBD2. CDR1 is SGHAT and CDR2 is FQNNGV in the germline V gene. The CDR3 length is 14 residues. CDR3 protein: CANSSHGRTGEQYF. The CDR3 DNA sequence: TGTGCCAACAGCTCCCACGGGAGGACGGGCGAGCAGTACTTC.

This clonotype occurred a few times. The gene calls are TRBV29-1 and TRBJ1-2, with TRBD1 identical over 8 bases. The CDR3 sequence is 11 residues long. The germline V gene has CDR1 SQVTM and CDR2 ANQGSEA. The CDR3 bases are TGCACTACGACAGGGGACTATGGCTACACCTTC. Its protein is CTTTGDYGYTF.

This clonotype was counted a few times. The CDR3 is CASSPAGVTEAFF. As DNA, the CDR3 is TGTGCCAGCAGCCCGGCGGGGGTGACTGAAGCTTTCTTT. The V gene is TRBV5-5, the J gene TRBJ1-1, with TRBD1 as a possible D gene (5 bases). Germline-derived CDR1 and CDR2 are SGHKS and YYEKEE (reference sequence). CDR3 length equals 13 residues. V was pared by 4 bases and J by 5 bases, with 12 bases between.

This clonotype occurred many times. The chain combines TRBV24-1 with TRBJ1-1; 9 bases are a match to TRBD1. The V segment lost 3 bases and the J segment 6 bases; nucleotides outside the gene matches: 10. The CDR3 consists of 16 residues. CDR1 is KGHDR, CDR2 SFDVKD, per germline. The CDR3 loop is CATSDAGQGRFAEAFF. CDR3 DNA: TGTGCCACCAGTGATGCGGGACAGGGAAGATTCGCTGAAGCTTTCTTT.

This clonotype was seen only a few times. This chain connects TRBV7-2 to TRBJ2-3, with D tentatively TRBD1 (6 bases). The germline V gene encodes CDR1 SGHTA and CDR2 FQGNSA. There are 14 residues in the CDR3. Deletions cut 1 base from V and 12 bases from J, with 17 bases between. In DNA form, the CDR3 reads TGTGCCAGCAGCTTAGGATTTCTGGGGGCGTACCAGTATTTT. As protein: CASSLGFLGAYQYF.

Note on this clonotype: A much larger clone lies one base from this, so it may be a read error. The chain couples TRBV2 to TRBJ2-7; D might be TRBD2 (6 bases). Germline assignment: CDR1 SNHLY and CDR2 FYNNEI. Trimming took 8 bases from V and 1 from J, leaving 15 bases between them. The CDR3 sequence is 14 residues long. This CDR3 is CASETSRLSYEQYF. For the CDR3, the DNA is TGTGCCAGCGAGACTAGTCGCCTTTCCTACGAGCAGTACTTC.

Ten or more counts support this clonotype. The chain recombines TRBV28 with TRBJ1-5, with D tentatively TRBD1 (6 bases). This CDR3 region has 14 residues. Germline V gives CDR1 MDHEN, CDR2 SYDVKM. V was cut by 7 bases and J by 2 bases, with 12 bases left in between. CDR3 amino acids: CASIRGLGNQPQHF. CDR3 nucleotides: TGTGCCAGCATTCGGGGGCTTGGCAATCAGCCCCAGCATTTT.

V is TRBV27 and J is TRBJ2-7; 10 bases match TRBD2. Germline V gene sequence: CDR1 MNHEY, CDR2 SMNVEV (reference sequence). V dropped 2 bases and J dropped 4; count of bases not matched to a gene: 5. The CDR3 extends over 15 amino acids. This CDR3 is CASSLQTSGEYEQYF. The CDR3 nucleotides are TGTGCCAGCAGTTTACAAACTAGCGGGGAATACGAGCAGTACTTC.

At least ten counts were recorded for this clonotype. This may be a read error, as it is one base from a much larger clone. V usage is TRBV27 and J usage is TRBJ2-7; 8 nucleotides align to TRBD2. CDR1 is MNHEY and CDR2 is SMNVEV in the germline V gene (reference sequence). The CDR3 has 14 residues. V shed 5 bases, J shed 2 bases, and the junction held 5 bases outside the gene matches. In DNA, the CDR3 is TGTGCCAGCAGTCCCCCGGGACTAGCCTACGAGCAGTACTTC. It yields the protein CASSPPGLAYEQYF.

This clonotype was seen ten or more times. DNA for the CDR3: TGCAGCCTTCGAGAGAACCACGAGCAGTACTTC. It translates to CSLRENHEQYF. The chain combines TRBV29-1 with TRBJ2-7, with unresolved D. CDR1 is SQVTM, CDR2 ANQGSEA, per germline. V shed 8 bases and J shed 5 bases, with 13 bases lying between them. The CDR3 contains 11 residues.

The chain carries TRBV6-1 and TRBJ2-7; D perhaps matches TRBD1 (5 bases). This CDR3 has 17 amino acids. In germline, CDR1 is MNHNS, CDR2 SASEGT. V was shortened by 1 base and J by 3 bases, with 19 bases between the two germline ends. This chain's CDR3 is CASSEVFGSPRDYEQYF. In nucleotides, the CDR3 is TGTGCCAGCAGTGAAGTGTTTGGTTCTCCCAGGGACTACGAGCAGTACTTC.

The table lists this clonotype with a few counts. This chain connects TRBV2 to TRBJ1-2; TRBD1 might be the D (5 bases). Germline V lookup: CDR1 SNHLY, CDR2 FYNNEI. With 2 bases removed from V and 1 base from J, the gap between germline ends came to 8 bases. The CDR3 sequence is 14 residues long. The chain's CDR3 is CASSESGLNYGYTF. The CDR3 coding sequence is TGTGCCAGCAGTGAATCGGGACTTAACTATGGCTACACCTTC.

This clonotype was counted ten times or more. V and J are TRBV29-1 and TRBJ1-3; no definite D call. Trimming shortened V by 7 bases and J by 0 bases, and 16 bases separated the two germline ends. The germline gives CDR1 SQVTM, CDR2 ANQGSEA. The length of the CDR3 is 15 residues. CDR3 coding DNA: TGCAGCGGAGAGGGCAGACTCTTCTCTGGAAACACCATATATTTT. This encodes CSGEGRLFSGNTIYF.

This clonotype was observed at least ten times. The chain links TRBV27 to TRBJ2-2, with a possible D match to TRBD2 (6 bases). Germline V CDR1 and CDR2: MNHEY, SMNVEV (reference sequence). CDR3 size: 13 residues. Trimming pared 6 bases from V and 6 bases from J, leaving 11 bases between. DNA for the CDR3: TGTGCCAGCAGAGGGACGGGGGCCGGGGAGCTGTTTTTT. It translates to CASRGTGAGELFF.

This clonotype was picked up many times. The chain links TRBV19 to TRBJ1-1; unclear D gene. CDR1 is LNHDA and CDR2 is SQIVND in the germline V gene (reference sequence). The CDR3 is 13 amino acids. V was clipped by 8 bases and J by 0 bases, with 10 bases between them. CDR3 sequence: CASLRTLNTEAFF. The DNA for the CDR3 is TGTGCCAGTCTTCGGACGCTGAACACTGAAGCTTTCTTT.

The J gene is TRBJ2-5, the V gene TRBV20-1; possibly TRBD1 for D (8 bases). In germline, CDR1 is DFQATT, CDR2 SNEGSKA (reference sequence). V dropped 5 bases and J dropped 5 bases, with 12 bases sitting between them. This CDR3 is built from 12 residues. The CDR3 DNA sequence: TGCAGTGCTCAACAGGGGGGGGAGACCCAGTACTTC. It is translated as CSAQQGGETQYF.

The chain is built from TRBV28 and TRBJ1-6, with D perhaps TRBD1 (5 bases). V gave up 6 bases and J gave up 10 bases, with 16 bases separating them. The CDR3 runs 14 residues. Per germline, CDR1 MDHEN and CDR2 SYDVKM. In DNA, the CDR3 is TGTGCCAGCAGCAAGGGGCAACTTGCCTCACCCCTCCACTTT. Its protein product is CASSKGQLASPLHF.

This clonotype was counted a few times. In nucleotides, the CDR3 is TGTGCCAGCAGCCTCGGAGATAGTGGGTATAATTCACCCCTCCACTTT. Translated, it gives CASSLGDSGYNSPLHF. This chain connects TRBV7-2 to TRBJ1-6; D call uncertain. This CDR3 contains 16 residues. V was clipped by 5 bases and J by 4 bases, with 15 bases between them. Germline CDR1 and CDR2: SGHTA and FQGNSA. Looking up the rest from reference TRBV7-2 and TRBJ1-6 gives the full variable domain: GAGVSQSPSNKVTEKGKDVELRCDPISGHTALYWYRQSLGQGLEFLIYFQGNSAPDKSGLPSDRFSAERTGGSVSTLTIQRTQQEDSAVYLCASSLGDSGYNSPLHFGNGTRLTVT.

Remarks on this clonotype: A much larger clonotype is one base distant, so this may be a read error. No DNA is shown, since the ends of the CDR3 on it are uncertain; the CDR3 is the one TCRdb lists. This chain uses TRBV28 with TRBJ1-1. Germline V gives CDR1 MDHEN, CDR2 SYDVKM. The CDR3 totals 14 residues, both ends included. The CDR3 sequence: CASSLFGGGTESFF.

The table lists this clonotype with many counts. The rearrangement uses TRBV7-9 and TRBJ2-7, with D unclear. Trimming removed 5 bases at V and 2 bases at J, with 7 bases between. Per germline, CDR1 SEHNR and CDR2 FQNEAQ (reference sequence). The CDR3 length is 12 residues. The CDR3 here is CASSVQPYEQYF. DNA for the CDR3: TGTGCCAGCAGCGTACAGCCCTACGAGCAGTACTTC.

The table lists this clonotype with many counts. The CDR3, as DNA: TGTGCCAGCAGGCTGACCTACGAGCAGTACTTC. Protein sequence: CASRLTYEQYF. V is TRBV28 and J is TRBJ2-7, with D unclear. CDR3 length: 11 amino acids. Trimming removed 6 bases at V and 2 bases at J, with 5 bases between. Germline CDR1 is MDHEN and CDR2 is SYDVKM.

This clonotype has at least ten counts. The V call is TRBV13, the J call TRBJ1-2; a weak D match, TRBD1 (6 bases). Germline loops: CDR1 PRHDT, CDR2 FYEKMQ (reference sequence). V gave up 8 bases and J gave up 2 bases, with 18 bases separating them. The CDR3 runs 15 residues. This chain's CDR3 is CASPGQPVSNYGYTF. The CDR3 bases are TGTGCCAGCCCCGGACAGCCGGTCTCGAACTATGGCTACACCTTC. Filled out from reference TRBV13 and TRBJ1-2, the complete variable domain reads AAGVIQSPRHLIKEKRETATLKCYPIPRHDTVYWYQQGPGQDPQFLISFYEKMQSDKGSIPDRFSAQQFSDYHSELNMSSLELGDSALYFCASPGQPVSNYGYTFGSGTRLTVV.

The gene calls are TRBV30 and TRBJ1-2; D might be TRBD1 (6 bases). Germline V lookup: CDR1 GTSNPN, CDR2 SVGIG (reference sequence). The CDR3 spans 14 residues. With 7 bases removed from V and 4 bases from J, the gap between germline ends came to 19 bases. In DNA form, the CDR3 reads TGTGCCTCGTCGAATACAGGGTTTATCTATGGCTACACCTTC. This codes for CASSNTGFIYGYTF. Full variable domain (remainder filled in from reference TRBV30 and TRBJ1-2): SQTIHQWPATLVQPVGSPLSLECTVEGTSNPNLYWYRQAAGRGLQLLFYSVGIGQISSEVPQNLSASRPQDRQFILSSKKLLLSDSGFYLCASSNTGFIYGYTFGSGTRLTVV.

Ten or more counts support this clonotype. The V gene is TRBV28, the J gene TRBJ2-7, with 8 bases matching TRBD2. V lost 3 bases to trimming and J lost 0 bases; unmatched junction nucleotides: 7. The CDR3 contains 16 residues. Germline V gene lookup returns CDR1 MDHEN and CDR2 SYDVKM. The CDR3, as DNA: TGTGCCAGCAGTTTGGGACCCGGGACTAGCTCCTACGAGCAGTACTTC. Protein product: CASSLGPGTSSYEQYF.

Comments on this clonotype: Given a much more abundant clone one base away, this may be a read error. J is TRBJ1-6 and V is TRBV9, with a weak D call TRBD1 (5 bases). Germline CDR1 reads SGDLS; CDR2 reads YYNGEE. The CDR3 runs to 16 residues. V was clipped by 2 bases and J by 7 bases, with 16 bases between them. CDR3 residues: CASSVGRGVSNSPLHF. CDR3 nucleotides: TGTGCCAGCAGCGTCGGACGGGGGGTCTCCAATTCACCCCTCCACTTT.